This T cell receptor beta chain derives from a study of PD-L1 blockade in urothelial cancer. The wider study: Patients previously received 0 to 3 chemotherapy regimens. The study recovered a median of about 140,000 T cells per blood sample.

The data were produced by immunoSEQ multiplex PCR, yet TCRdb's version contains in-frame clones alone and is incomplete. The sample carries about 100,000 clones, approximately 85% recorded once. This clone has just a few counts. This CDR3 comprises 15 residues. Looked up from germline, CDR1 is SGHRS and CDR2 is YFSETQ. V shed 4 bases and J 8 bases; nucleotides not matched to a gene: 12. The TCR originated in a middle-aged man with urothelial cancer. The specimen was PBMCs, collected around atezolizumab (anti-PD-L1) treatment. J is TRBJ1-2 and V is TRBV5-1; 9 bases match TRBD1. DNA of the CDR3: TGCGCCAGCAGCCAAAACCGTCAGACAGGGGGAGGCTACACCTTC. The encoded protein is CASSQNRQTGGGYTF.